Reported below is one T cell receptor beta chain. What it binds is not known. These data belong to a study of beta chain features in type 1 diabetes. V lost 8 bases, J lost 5 bases, and 10 bases lay in between. In germline, CDR1 is SGHTA, CDR2 FQGNSA. The CDR3 is 11 amino acids. The entirety of the isolated RNA underwent reverse transcription, so expressed TCRB transcripts were sequenced. Generated by immunoSEQ multiplex PCR, the TCRdb table keeps only in-frame clones and is missing some. The sample holds about 22,000 clones; approximately 57% are singletons and the top ten take roughly 0.37%. Study-level points and caveats: Researchers report that Type 1 diabetes patients had moderately but significantly shorter TCRB CDR3s across all four CD4+ subsets.

This clonotype was sampled from a man younger than 35 with type 1 diabetes. Sequencing was carried out using stem cell memory CD4+ T cells from blood. The rearrangement joins TRBV7-2 to TRBJ2-7; D gene uncertain. The CDR3 nucleotides are TGTGCCAGCCAACAGTACCACGAGCAGTACTTC. Residues: CASQQYHEQYF.